This T cell receptor (beta chain) is drawn from a study of shared clonotypes between healthy human individuals. Across the whole study: Sampling drew on donors who were a couple of women and a few men aged 18 to 49. Per donor, CD8 memory used one plate, CD8 naive used two, CD4 memory used three and CD4 naive used three.

TCRdb's table, derived via immunoSEQ multiplex PCR, lists solely in-frame clones and lacks some. This sample has some 2,100,000 clones, with approximately 96% found just once. V lost 6 bases and J lost 5, with 14 bases in between. Germline V gives CDR1 MNHEY, CDR2 SVGAGI. The CDR3 totals 13 residues. This TCR derives from a man between 18 and 29 years old in good health. The material sequenced was naive CD4+ T cells sorted from blood. The subset is: CD45RA+ positively selected. The rearrangement links TRBV6-5 to TRBJ2-7; the D is unclear. CDR3 loop: CASSRGGQHEQYF. As DNA, the CDR3 is TGTGCCAGCAGCCGCGGCGGTCAACACGAGCAGTACTTC.